One sample yielded the 19 T cell receptor beta chains listed below, sequenced in a study of T cells after yellow fever vaccination. MiXCR, applied by TCRdb to the 5' RACE reads, yields one record per CDR3 protein. The sample holds about 73,000 distinct CDR3 sequences, approximately 8% seen once. The sample in question was CD8+ T cells sorted from PBMCs, obtained on the day of the yellow fever booster vaccination. These receptors all stem from a man aged 30-40 years who received the YFV17D yellow fever vaccine.

CDR3 DNA sequence: TGTGCCAGCAGTTTATCATATGAGGGGGGCTACACCTTC. It specifies CASSLSYEGGYTF. The rearrangement joins TRBV27 to TRBJ1-2, with D possibly matching TRBD1 (5 bases). This CDR3 comprises 13 residues. Looked up from germline, CDR1 is MNHEY and CDR2 is SMNVEV (reference sequence). The V gene lost 0 bases and the J gene lost 8 bases, with 10 bases spanning the gap.

This clonotype showed up many times. This chain joins TRBV11-3 and TRBJ2-7; D perhaps matches TRBD2 (7 bases). CDR3 size: 14 residues. Germline lookup yields CDR1 SGHNT and CDR2 YENEEA. Trimming pared 3 bases from V and 6 bases from J, leaving 15 bases between. CDR3 region: CASSLNAGAVEQYF. CDR3 sequence (DNA): TGTGCCAGCAGCTTGAATGCGGGGGCCGTCGAGCAGTACTTC.

The rearrangement uses TRBV7-3 and TRBJ1-1; 7 bases map to TRBD1. V gave up 5 bases and J gave up 3 bases; unmatched junction bases: 6. The CDR3 has 14 amino acids. Germline loops: CDR1 SGHTA, CDR2 FQGTGA. CDR3 in DNA: TGTGCCAGCAGCGAGACAGGGACTTACACTGAAGCTTTCTTT. Protein product: CASSETGTYTEAFF.

The chain uses TRBV27 and TRBJ2-3; a weak D match, TRBD2 (5 bases). Trimming pared 8 bases from V and 0 bases from J, leaving 15 bases between. CDR1 and CDR2 (germline): MNHEY, SMNVEV (reference sequence). CDR3 length equals 15 residues. The CDR3 loop is CASRLMRTSTDTQYF. For the CDR3, the DNA is TGTGCCAGCCGTCTTATGAGGACTAGCACAGATACGCAGTATTTT.

This clonotype came up many times. The J gene is TRBJ2-7, the V gene TRBV2, with 11 bases aligning to TRBD2. J gave up 0 bases and V 4 bases, and 2 bases lay outside the gene matches. This CDR3 has 15 amino acids. CDR1 is SNHLY, CDR2 FYNNEI, per germline. CDR3 coding DNA: TGTGCCAGCAGTGTGGGACTAGCGGACTCCTACGAGCAGTACTTC. Translating it yields CASSVGLADSYEQYF.

This chain links TRBV20-1 with TRBJ1-5; D is uncertain. CDR3 length: 15 amino acids. V lost 0 bases and J lost 10, with 19 bases in between. Germline V gene lookup returns CDR1 DFQATT and CDR2 SNEGSKA (reference sequence). CDR3 residues: CSARDSGQVVRPQHF. The DNA for the CDR3 is TGCAGTGCTAGAGATTCGGGCCAGGTGGTTCGTCCCCAGCATTTT.

This clonotype was observed a few times. V gene TRBV5-1 combines with J gene TRBJ2-3, with D perhaps matching TRBD2 (6 bases). Germline CDR1 is SGHRS and CDR2 is YFSETQ. This CDR3 has 15 amino acids. The V end lost 3 bases, the J end lost 8 bases, and 19 bases lay between the germline ends. The CDR3 sequence is CASSSLAVQEGTQYF. The CDR3 coding sequence is TGCGCCAGCAGCTCATTAGCGGTACAGGAAGGTACGCAGTATTTT.

This clonotype has more than one count but fewer than ten. The genes are TRBV10-3 and TRBJ2-7, with 9 positions matching TRBD1. The CDR3 length is 15 residues. The junction had 8 bases not matched to a gene; V was cut back by 3 bases and J by 5 bases. The germline CDR1 and CDR2 sequences are ENHRY and SYGVKD. CDR3 region: CAISDGTGLFDEQYF. Here the CDR3 DNA reads TGTGCCATCAGTGATGGGACAGGGCTATTCGACGAGCAGTACTTC.

The chain joins TRBV7-8 to TRBJ2-7; D remains ambiguous. V gave up 6 bases and J gave up 5 bases, with 17 bases separating them. Germline V gene data show CDR1 as SGHVS and CDR2 as FQNEAQ. The length of the CDR3 is 14 residues. Here the CDR3 reads CASSYMGSWDEQYF. In DNA, the CDR3 is TGTGCCAGCAGTTATATGGGCTCCTGGGACGAGCAGTACTTC.

This clonotype occurred a few times. J is TRBJ2-2 and V is TRBV29-1, with TRBD2 identical over 9 bases. This CDR3 is built from 15 residues. Germline loops: CDR1 SQVTM, CDR2 ANQGSEA. V lost 4 bases to trimming and J lost 4 bases; unmatched junction nucleotides: 7. CDR3 residues: CSVAGGRATTGELFF. The DNA of the CDR3 is TGCAGCGTTGCGGGCGGGAGGGCCACCACCGGGGAGCTGTTTTTT.

V and J are TRBV7-9 and TRBJ1-5; D remains unclear. V lost 5 bases and J 6 bases, leaving 14 bases between the germline ends. This CDR3 region has 14 residues. Looked up from germline, CDR1 is SEHNR and CDR2 is FQNEAQ (reference sequence). The CDR3 region is CASSQAGRFQPQHF. DNA for the CDR3: TGTGCCAGCAGCCAGGCGGGGAGGTTTCAGCCCCAGCATTTT.

This clonotype was detected ten times or more. The chain recombines TRBV28 with TRBJ2-1; 7 bases fit TRBD1. V was pared by 5 bases and J by 13 bases, with 11 bases of the junction left unmatched. Germline V lookup: CDR1 MDHEN, CDR2 SYDVKM. The CDR3 extends over 13 amino acids. CDR3 DNA sequence: TGTGCCAGCAGTAAACCGGACAGGAGGATACAGTTCTTC. It encodes CASSKPDRRIQFF.

This clonotype has at least ten counts. The J gene is TRBJ2-1, the V gene TRBV6-2 or TRBV6-3; D unresolved. The CDR3 is 12 residues long. Germline lookup yields CDR1 MNHEY and CDR2 SVGEGT. V gave up 2 bases and J gave up 5 bases, with 4 bases separating them. The CDR3 nucleotides read TGTGCCAGCAGTTACAACGACAATGAGCAGTTCTTC. Translating it yields CASSYNDNEQFF.

The chain links TRBV9 to TRBJ2-4; D perhaps matches TRBD2 (6 bases). The V end was cut by 2 bases, the J end by 11 bases, with 17 bases between. From germline, CDR1 is SGDLS and CDR2 YYNGEE. The CDR3 spans 14 residues. CDR3 amino acids: CASSVGTAGTLQYF. The CDR3 bases are TGTGCCAGCAGCGTCGGGACTGCCGGGACGCTTCAGTACTTC.

This clonotype was counted at least ten times. The genes are TRBV5-1 and TRBJ2-7; 7 bases fit TRBD2. The CDR3 sequence is 13 residues long. Germline V gene sequence: CDR1 SGHRS, CDR2 YFSETQ. V lost 4 bases, J lost 6 bases, and 7 bases stayed unmatched. The CDR3 sequence is CASSGPGLREQYF. The CDR3 coding sequence is TGCGCCAGCAGCGGTCCGGGACTACGCGAGCAGTACTTC.

The chain joins TRBV15 to TRBJ2-7; the match to TRBD2 covers 12 bases. The trim removed 5 bases at V and 3 bases at J, leaving 14 bases unmatched. Germline CDR1 reads LNHNV; CDR2 reads YYDKDF (reference sequence). CDR3 length: 18 residues. CDR3 DNA: TGTGCCACCAGCGACCTGAGACTAGCGGGAGCCCGATACTACGAGCAGTACTTC. Its translation: CATSDLRLAGARYYEQYF.

The rearrangement links TRBV7-8 to TRBJ2-7; D is unclear. The length of the CDR3 is 14 residues. V gave up 4 bases and J gave up 3 bases, with 13 bases separating them. Per the germline V gene, CDR1 is SGHVS and CDR2 is FQNEAQ. In DNA form, the CDR3 reads TGTGCCAGCAGCTCCTCCCATAAAAACTACGAGCAGTACTTC. Protein: CASSSSHKNYEQYF.

In its sample, this clonotype was seen a few times. The chain has TRBV7-9 and TRBJ1-6, with TRBD1 as a possible D gene (5 bases). Trimming took 8 bases from V and 4 from J, leaving 9 bases between them. CDR3 length: 13 residues. Germline V lookup: CDR1 SEHNR, CDR2 FQNEAQ (reference sequence). The CDR3 sequence is CASGAPYNSPLHF. In DNA, the CDR3 is TGTGCCAGCGGGGCACCTTATAATTCACCCCTCCACTTT.

This clonotype was detected only a few times. The J gene is TRBJ1-1, the V gene TRBV28, with D unclear. Looked up from germline, CDR1 is MDHEN and CDR2 is SYDVKM. The CDR3 length is 12 residues. V was trimmed by 5 bases and J by 1 base, leaving 5 bases between them. CDR3 loop: CASSRENTEAFF. Here the CDR3 DNA reads TGTGCCAGCAGTCGGGAGAACACTGAAGCTTTCTTT. The full variable domain, rest sourced from reference TRBV28 and TRBJ1-1, is DVKVTQSSRYLVKRTGEKVFLECVQDMDHENMFWYRQDPGLGLRLIYFSYDVKMKEKGDIPEGYSVSREKKERFSLILESASTNQTSMYLCASSRENTEAFFGQGTRLTVV.